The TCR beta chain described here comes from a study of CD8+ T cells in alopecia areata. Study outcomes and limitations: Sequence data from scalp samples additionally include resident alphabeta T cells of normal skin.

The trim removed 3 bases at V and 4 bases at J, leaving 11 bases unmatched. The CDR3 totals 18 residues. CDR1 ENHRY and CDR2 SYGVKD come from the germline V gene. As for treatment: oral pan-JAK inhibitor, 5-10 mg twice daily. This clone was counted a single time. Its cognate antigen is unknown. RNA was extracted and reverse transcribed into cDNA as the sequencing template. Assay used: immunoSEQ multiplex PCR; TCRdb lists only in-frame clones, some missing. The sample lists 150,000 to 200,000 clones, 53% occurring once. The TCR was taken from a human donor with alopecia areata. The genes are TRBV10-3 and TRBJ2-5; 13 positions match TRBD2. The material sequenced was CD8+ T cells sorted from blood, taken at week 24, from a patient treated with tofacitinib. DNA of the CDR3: TGTGCCATCAGTGACCCGACTAGCGGGGGGCCATTAGGAGAGACCCAGTACTTC. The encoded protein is CAISDPTSGGPLGETQYF.